Below are 5 T cell receptor beta chains sequenced from a single sample in a study of blood T cell repertoires in COVID-19. Data came from immunoSEQ multiplex PCR; TCRdb stores just in-frame clones and leaves some out. The repertoire includes about 50,000 clones, about 76% of them detected once, and about a fifth sits in the top ten. Sequenced material: peripheral blood. These receptors originate from an elderly woman with COVID-19, enrolled during active disease.

V gene TRBV6-2 or TRBV6-3 combines with J gene TRBJ2-2, with D possibly TRBD1 on 6 matching bases. In germline, CDR1 is MNHEY, CDR2 SVGEGT. The CDR3 spans 15 residues. V shed 3 bases and J shed 2 bases, with 10 bases lying between them. CDR3 amino acids: CASSYSGTNTGELFF. The DNA for the CDR3 is TGTGCCAGCAGTTATTCCGGGACAAACACCGGGGAGCTGTTTTTT.

The chain has TRBV10-1 and TRBJ2-1, with 9 bases that match TRBD2. This CDR3 has 16 amino acids. CDR1 and CDR2 (germline): WNHNN, SYGVQD (reference sequence). With V trimmed by 3 bases and J by 7 bases, 10 bases remained unmatched. The CDR3 coding sequence is TGCGCCAGCAGTGACCCGGGGGCTAGCGGGATGAATGAGCAGTTCTTC. This gives the protein CASSDPGASGMNEQFF.

The chain links TRBV30 to TRBJ2-1; unclear D gene. The CDR3 is made up of 11 amino acids. Germline CDR1 reads GTSNPN; CDR2 reads SVGIG (reference sequence). Trimming cost V 0 bases and J 8 bases, with 5 bases left between them. The DNA for the CDR3 is TGTGCCTGGAGTGTCCTCGATGAGCAGTTCTTC. Translated, it gives CAWSVLDEQFF.

The CDR3 nucleotides are TGTGCCAGCTCACCAGCCGAGGGACAGGTTTACACCGGGGAGCTGTTTTTT. Protein sequence: CASSPAEGQVYTGELFF. The chain links TRBV18 to TRBJ2-2; 8 nucleotides match TRBD1. Germline-derived CDR1 and CDR2 are KGHSH and LQKENI. This CDR3 region has 17 residues. V was pared by 2 bases and J by 3 bases, with 8 bases of the junction left unmatched.

The chain has TRBV6-5 and TRBJ2-7; 7 bases agree with TRBD2. After removal of 6 bases from V and 1 base from J, the junction contained 9 bases not matched to a gene. CDR3 size: 15 residues. Germline V gives CDR1 MNHEY, CDR2 SVGAGI. CDR3 DNA: TGTGCCAGCAGCCGCACTAGCGCGAATTCCTACGAGCAGTACTTC. Amino acid sequence: CASSRTSANSYEQYF.